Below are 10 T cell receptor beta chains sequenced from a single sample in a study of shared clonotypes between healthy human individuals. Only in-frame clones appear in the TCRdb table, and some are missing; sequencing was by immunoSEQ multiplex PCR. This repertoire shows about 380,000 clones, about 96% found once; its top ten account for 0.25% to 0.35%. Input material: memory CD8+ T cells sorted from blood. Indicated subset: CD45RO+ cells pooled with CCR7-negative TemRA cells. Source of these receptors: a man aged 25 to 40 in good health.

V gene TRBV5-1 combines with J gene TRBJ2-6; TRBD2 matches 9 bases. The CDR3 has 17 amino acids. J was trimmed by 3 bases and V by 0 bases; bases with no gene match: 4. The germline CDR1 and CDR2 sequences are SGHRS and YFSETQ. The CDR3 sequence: CASSLANSGSGANVLTF. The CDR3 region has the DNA TGCGCCAGCAGCTTGGCCAATAGCGGGAGTGGGGCCAACGTCCTGACTTTC.

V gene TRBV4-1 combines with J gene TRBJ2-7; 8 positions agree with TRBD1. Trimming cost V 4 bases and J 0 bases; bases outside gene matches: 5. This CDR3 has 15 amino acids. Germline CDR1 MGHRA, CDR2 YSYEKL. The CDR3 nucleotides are TGCGCCAGCAGCCTGACTACAGGGGGCTCCTACGAGCAGTACTTC. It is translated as CASSLTTGGSYEQYF.

The CDR3, as DNA: TGTGCCAGCAGCACGGGACTAGCGGGCTACAATGAGCAGTTCTTC. Translation: CASSTGLAGYNEQFF. This sequence joins TRBV7-8 and TRBJ2-1; 12 nucleotides align to TRBD2. Trimming took 5 bases from V and 3 from J; bases not matched to a gene: 2. The CDR3 runs to 15 residues. Germline-derived CDR1 and CDR2 are SGHVS and FQNEAQ.

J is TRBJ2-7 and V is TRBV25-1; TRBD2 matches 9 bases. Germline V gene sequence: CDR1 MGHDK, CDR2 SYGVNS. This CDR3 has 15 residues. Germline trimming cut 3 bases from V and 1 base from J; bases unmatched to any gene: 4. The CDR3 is CASSDPAGGSYEQYF. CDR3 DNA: TGTGCCAGCAGTGATCCAGCGGGAGGATCCTACGAGCAGTACTTC.

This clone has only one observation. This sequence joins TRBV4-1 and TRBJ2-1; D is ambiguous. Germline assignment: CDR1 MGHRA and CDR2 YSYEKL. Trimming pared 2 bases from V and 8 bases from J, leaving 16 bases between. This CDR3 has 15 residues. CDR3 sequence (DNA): TGCGCCAGCAGCCAAAGGGCAGTTGTATTCGATGAGCAGTTCTTC. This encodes CASSQRAVVFDEQFF.

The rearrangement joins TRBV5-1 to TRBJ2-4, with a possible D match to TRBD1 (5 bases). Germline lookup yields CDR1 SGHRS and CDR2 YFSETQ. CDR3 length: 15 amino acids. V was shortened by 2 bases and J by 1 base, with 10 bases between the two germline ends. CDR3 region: CASSLGARAKNIQYF. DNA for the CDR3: TGCGCCAGCAGCTTAGGGGCGAGGGCCAAAAACATTCAGTACTTC.

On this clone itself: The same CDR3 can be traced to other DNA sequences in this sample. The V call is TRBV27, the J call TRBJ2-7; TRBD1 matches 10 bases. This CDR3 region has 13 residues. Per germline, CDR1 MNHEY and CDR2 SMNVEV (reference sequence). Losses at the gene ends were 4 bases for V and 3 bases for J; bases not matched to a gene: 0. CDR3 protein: CASSWDRGYEQYF. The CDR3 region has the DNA TGTGCCAGCAGTTGGGACAGGGGCTACGAGCAGTACTTC.

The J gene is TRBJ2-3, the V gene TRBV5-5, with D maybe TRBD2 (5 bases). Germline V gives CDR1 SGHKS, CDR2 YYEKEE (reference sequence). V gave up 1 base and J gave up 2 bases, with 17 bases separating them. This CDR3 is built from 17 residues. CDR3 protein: CASSLSPPAATTDTQYF. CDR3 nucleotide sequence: TGTGCCAGCAGCTTGTCGCCCCCAGCGGCAACCACAGATACGCAGTATTTT. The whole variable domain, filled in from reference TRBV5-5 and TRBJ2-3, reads DAGVTQSPTHLIKTRGQQVTLRCSPISGHKSVSWYQQVLGQGPQFIFQYYEKEERGRGNFPDRFSARQFPNYSSELNVNALLLGDSALYLCASSLSPPAATTDTQYFGPGTRLTVL.

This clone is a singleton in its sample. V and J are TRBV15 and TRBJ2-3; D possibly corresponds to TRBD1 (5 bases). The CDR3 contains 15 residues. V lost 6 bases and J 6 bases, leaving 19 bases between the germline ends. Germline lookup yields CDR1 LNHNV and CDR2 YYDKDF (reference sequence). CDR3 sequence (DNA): TGTGCCACCAGGGGGCCGTTTGCGACGCAGGATACGCAGTATTTT. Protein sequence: CATRGPFATQDTQYF.

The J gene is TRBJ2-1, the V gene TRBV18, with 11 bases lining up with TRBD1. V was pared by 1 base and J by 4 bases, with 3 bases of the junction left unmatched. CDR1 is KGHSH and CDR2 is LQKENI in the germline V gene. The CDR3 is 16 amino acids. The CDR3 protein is CASSPRTGGPYNEQFF. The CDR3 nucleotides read TGTGCCAGCTCACCACGGACAGGGGGCCCTTACAATGAGCAGTTCTTC.